This passage covers 29 T cell receptor beta chains from one sample sequenced in a study of cytomegalovirus exposure and HLA in healthy donors. PCR was performed using 60 Vbeta and 13 Jbeta primers. Some clones are missing from TCRdb's copy, which holds only in-frame ones; the method was immunoSEQ multiplex PCR. The repertoire has 90,000 to 110,000 clones, around 80% of them found once; the top ten carry 2% to 2.5%. The sequenced material came from PBMCs. The receptors originated from a man younger than 40 in good health and CMV-seronegative.

V usage is TRBV11-3 and J usage is TRBJ2-2; the D gene is possibly TRBD2 (6 bases). Deletions cut 5 bases from V and 6 bases from J, with 13 bases between. Germline CDR1 and CDR2: SGHNT and YENEEA. The CDR3 is 14 amino acids. CDR3 bases: TGTGCCAGCAGCCCACATCGACTAGCCGGGGAGCTGTTTTTT. It encodes CASSPHRLAGELFF.

The chain carries TRBV7-2 and TRBJ1-2; 8 bases align to TRBD1. The germline V gene encodes CDR1 SGHTA and CDR2 FQGNSA. The CDR3 has 13 residues. The ends lost 5 bases at V and 10 bases at J; junction bases unmatched: 9. The CDR3, as DNA: TGTGCCAGCAGCCCAGGACAGGGTCTGATCTACACCTTC. This encodes CASSPGQGLIYTF.

The chain links TRBV29-1 to TRBJ2-2; TRBD1 matches at 9 bases. CDR1 is SQVTM and CDR2 is ANQGSEA in the germline V gene. Losses at the gene ends were 7 bases for V and 2 bases for J; bases not matched to a gene: 5. There are 14 residues in the CDR3. The CDR3 region has the DNA TGCAGCGCCCCGGGACAGGGAAACACCGGGGAGCTGTTTTTT. Translation: CSAPGQGNTGELFF.

This clone was recorded a few times. V usage is TRBV21-1 and J usage is TRBJ1-5. TRBV21-1 is a known pseudogene. There are 15 residues in the CDR3. The CDR3 sequence is CASSRGGNSNQPQHF. The CDR3 nucleotides are TGTGCCAGCAGCAGGGGGGGGAACAGCAATCAGCCCCAGCATTTT.

This chain links TRBV6-1 with TRBJ1-5, with 9 bases aligning to TRBD1. Germline V gene lookup returns CDR1 MNHNS and CDR2 SASEGT. This CDR3 spans 16 amino acids. Germline trimming cut 6 bases from V and 6 bases from J; bases unmatched to any gene: 12. The CDR3 DNA reads as TGTGCCAGCAGGGAAACCGGGACAGGGAAGGGTCAGCCCCAGCATTTT. Residues: CASRETGTGKGQPQHF.

The chain joins TRBV23-1 to TRBJ1-3, with D unclear. TRBV23-1 belongs to the ORF category, with a function that is uncertain. This CDR3 spans 14 amino acids. V was pared by 3 bases and J by 4 bases, with 10 bases between. The CDR3 DNA reads as TGCGCCAGCAGTCACTCGGGTTGCGGAAACACCATATATTTT. It specifies CASSHSGCGNTIYF.

The rearrangement links TRBV4-1 to TRBJ2-1; 7 bases line up with TRBD1. With 4 bases clipped from V and 7 bases from J, the junction kept 7 bases outside the gene matches. This CDR3 comprises 14 residues. CDR1 and CDR2 from the germline V gene are MGHRA and YSYEKL. The CDR3, as DNA: TGCGCCAGCAGCCTAGGACAGGTTGGGAATGAGCAGTTCTTC. This translates into CASSLGQVGNEQFF.

V usage is TRBV4-2 and J usage is TRBJ2-3, with D maybe TRBD1 (6 bases). V lost 4 bases, J lost 3 bases, and 14 bases lay in between. Germline loops: CDR1 LGHNA, CDR2 YNFKEQ. CDR3 length: 15 residues. The CDR3 region has the DNA TGTGCCAGCAGCCGTTATACAGGGCTTACAGATACGCAGTATTTT. Protein: CASSRYTGLTDTQYF.

V and J are TRBV7-2 and TRBJ2-4; perhaps TRBD2 as D (6 bases). Deletions cut 1 base from V and 2 bases from J, with 15 bases between. This CDR3 comprises 17 residues. Germline CDR1 reads SGHTA; CDR2 reads FQGNSA. CDR3 in amino acids: CASSLGVGGTPKNIQYF. In DNA form, the CDR3 reads TGTGCCAGCAGCTTAGGGGTTGGGGGGACCCCCAAAAACATTCAGTACTTC.

J is TRBJ1-1 and V is TRBV5-1, with D unresolved. Germline V lookup: CDR1 SGHRS, CDR2 YFSETQ. Trimming removed 4 bases at V and 1 base at J, with 14 bases between. The CDR3 is made up of 15 amino acids. CDR3 sequence: CASSQRGATNTEAFF. The CDR3 DNA reads as TGCGCCAGCAGCCAGAGAGGCGCGACGAACACTGAAGCTTTCTTT.

V is TRBV14 and J is TRBJ2-5, with 14 bases that match TRBD2. With the DNA end fitting TRBJ2-7 better, the J assignment may be wrong. The CDR3 is 15 amino acids. Germline V gives CDR1 SGHDN, CDR2 FVKESK. The CDR3 protein is CASSPGLAGGYEQYF. As DNA, the CDR3 is TGTGCCAGCAGCCCCGGACTAGCGGGGGGCTACGAGCAGTACTTC.

V is TRBV28 and J is TRBJ2-7; D call uncertain. There are 15 residues in the CDR3. V lost 5 bases and J 4 bases, leaving 18 bases between the germline ends. Germline loops: CDR1 MDHEN, CDR2 SYDVKM. The CDR3 DNA is TGTGCCAGCAGTCTCCTGGAAACTGCGGCTTACGAGCAGTACTTC. It translates to CASSLLETAAYEQYF. Using reference TRBV28 and TRBJ2-7 for the parts outside the CDR3, the full variable domain is DVKVTQSSRYLVKRTGEKVFLECVQDMDHENMFWYRQDPGLGLRLIYFSYDVKMKEKGDIPEGYSVSREKKERFSLILESASTNQTSMYLCASSLLETAAYEQYFGPGTRLTVT.

The chain recombines TRBV5-1 with TRBJ2-5; maybe TRBD2 (7 bases). The germline V and J ends were trimmed by 3 bases and 2 bases, with 11 bases remaining between them. Germline V gene sequence: CDR1 SGHRS, CDR2 YFSETQ. CDR3 size: 14 residues. This CDR3 reads CASSSQGGQETQYF. CDR3 sequence (DNA): TGCGCCAGCAGCTCACAGGGAGGGCAAGAGACCCAGTACTTC.

This sequence joins TRBV13 and TRBJ2-7; 7 bases are shared with TRBD2. The junction had 5 bases not matched to a gene; V was cut back by 0 bases and J by 3 bases. The CDR3 extends over 15 amino acids. The germline CDR1 and CDR2 sequences are PRHDT and FYEKMQ (reference sequence). CDR3: CASSLGAGDHYEQYF. DNA for the CDR3: TGTGCCAGCAGCTTAGGGGCGGGGGATCACTACGAGCAGTACTTC.

The rearrangement links TRBV11-1 to TRBJ2-1; 7 bases line up with TRBD1. The CDR3 runs to 16 residues. Per the germline V gene, CDR1 is SGHAT and CDR2 is FQDESV (reference sequence). V shed 0 bases and J 5 bases; nucleotides not matched to a gene: 7. The CDR3 here is CASSLAPGTANNEQFF. DNA for the CDR3: TGTGCCAGCAGCTTAGCCCCCGGGACAGCAAACAATGAGCAGTTCTTC.

As to this clone: The sample carries other DNA sequences with the same CDR3. The chain joins TRBV5-1 to TRBJ1-1; 9 positions agree with TRBD1. This CDR3 has 15 residues. CDR1 and CDR2 from the germline V gene are SGHRS and YFSETQ. V lost 4 bases and J lost 2; bases outside the gene matches: 6. CDR3 nucleotides: TGCGCCAGCAGCCGAGTGGACAGGGGCAACACTGAAGCTTTCTTT. Translation: CASSRVDRGNTEAFF. Filled out from reference TRBV5-1 and TRBJ1-1, the complete variable domain reads KAGVTQTPRYLIKTRGQQVTLSCSPISGHRSVSWYQQTPGQGLQFLFEYFSETQRNKGNFPGRFSGRQFSNSRSEMNVSTLELGDSALYLCASSRVDRGNTEAFFGQGTRLTVV.

Regarding this clone: Its ends do not fully match the called genes, so a read error is possible. The rearrangement joins TRBV7-2 to TRBJ2-7, with 7 positions matching TRBD2. The CDR3 is 14 residues long. Per germline, CDR1 SGHTA and CDR2 FQGNSA. As DNA, the CDR3 is TGTGCCAGCAGCTTAGAGGTCCATCGAGCGGGGTCCTTCTTC. Translation: CASSLEVHRAGSFF.

The genes are TRBV7-9 and TRBJ1-2, with D maybe TRBD1 (6 bases). The V end lost 3 bases, the J end lost 4 bases, and 12 bases lay between the germline ends. The CDR3 is made up of 14 amino acids. Per germline, CDR1 SEHNR and CDR2 FQNEAQ (reference sequence). CDR3 region: CASSFPGVAYGYTF. Here the CDR3 DNA reads TGTGCCAGCAGCTTCCCAGGGGTGGCCTATGGCTACACCTTC.

The chain employs TRBV18 and TRBJ1-5; D is ambiguous. From germline, CDR1 is KGHSH and CDR2 LQKENI. Trimming shortened V by 4 bases and J by 3 bases, and 13 bases separated the two germline ends. CDR3 length: 15 amino acids. In DNA, the CDR3 is TGTGCCAGCTCACTCGGAGGAGCGACCAATCAGCCCCAGCATTTT. This gives the protein CASSLGGATNQPQHF.

The rearrangement links TRBV6-5 to TRBJ2-7, with D maybe TRBD1 (5 bases). The length of the CDR3 is 15 residues. With 0 bases removed from V and 5 bases from J, the gap between germline ends came to 14 bases. Germline values: CDR1 MNHEY, CDR2 SVGAGI. As DNA, the CDR3 is TGTGCCAGCAGTTACTCACCTCAGGGTCGCCACGAGCAGTACTTC. As protein: CASSYSPQGRHEQYF.

The chain carries TRBV19 and TRBJ1-5; D is unresolved. Germline CDR1 and CDR2: LNHDA and SQIVND (reference sequence). Trimming pared 5 bases from V and 7 bases from J, leaving 9 bases between. CDR3 length: 12 residues. CDR3 sequence: CASSSGGQPQHF. CDR3 nucleotides: TGTGCCAGTAGTTCGGGAGGCCAGCCCCAGCATTTT.

The chain links TRBV25-1 to TRBJ2-7, with 11 nucleotides matching TRBD1. The CDR3 covers 14 residues. Germline CDR1 is MGHDK and CDR2 is SYGVNS. Trimming cost V 8 bases and J 4 bases; bases outside gene matches: 7. This CDR3 is CASGSRDRGYEQYF. In DNA form, the CDR3 reads TGTGCCAGCGGGTCCCGGGACAGGGGGTACGAGCAGTACTTC.

The CDR3 sequence: CASSLGQEPPLHF. In nucleotides, the CDR3 is TGTGCCAGCTCACTTGGACAGGAACCACCCCTCCACTTT. This chain links TRBV18 with TRBJ1-6; 7 bases match TRBD1. The CDR3 extends over 13 amino acids. Per germline, CDR1 KGHSH and CDR2 LQKENI. The V segment lost 4 bases and the J segment 11 bases; nucleotides outside the gene matches: 5.

The chain combines TRBV6-5 with TRBJ2-7, with D tentatively TRBD1 (6 bases). CDR1 and CDR2 (germline): MNHEY, SVGAGI. The V end lost 6 bases, the J end lost 1 base, and 16 bases lay between the germline ends. This CDR3 is 15 amino acids long. The CDR3 protein is CASSRPGTLSYEQYF. The CDR3 DNA follows: TGTGCCAGCAGCCGTCCCGGGACACTATCCTACGAGCAGTACTTC.

This clone was seen more than once but under ten times. V usage is TRBV5-1 and J usage is TRBJ2-1; D is perhaps TRBD2 (5 bases). V was shortened by 10 bases and J by 9 bases, with 20 bases between the two germline ends. This CDR3 is 13 amino acids long. Germline CDR1 SGHRS, CDR2 YFSETQ. This chain's CDR3 is CAGSEVFEGEQFF. The CDR3 nucleotides read TGCGCCGGATCGGAGGTATTTGAGGGTGAGCAGTTCTTC.

The rearrangement uses TRBV4-2 and TRBJ2-7, with 8 bases matching TRBD1. Germline V gene data show CDR1 as LGHNA and CDR2 as YNFKEQ. V trimming: 0 bases; J trimming: 6 bases; junction bases outside the gene matches: 7. The CDR3 is 15 residues long. The CDR3 sequence is CASSQDRGQGREQYF. The CDR3 DNA sequence: TGTGCCAGCAGCCAAGATCGTGGACAGGGACGCGAGCAGTACTTC.

The chain has TRBV5-4 and TRBJ2-7; D call uncertain. V was shortened by 1 base and J by 1 base, with 9 bases between the two germline ends. The CDR3 length is 14 residues. The germline V gene encodes CDR1 SGHNT and CDR2 YYREEE (reference sequence). The CDR3 DNA is TGTGCCAGCAGCTTGCAGCGAGAGTCCTACGAGCAGTACTTC. It encodes CASSLQRESYEQYF.

The rearrangement uses TRBV28 and TRBJ1-2; 9 bases are a match to TRBD1. The junction had 7 bases not matched to a gene; V was cut back by 10 bases and J by 7 bases. Germline CDR1 and CDR2: MDHEN and SYDVKM. This CDR3 has 12 residues. The CDR3 sequence: CATWNRGLGYTF. As DNA, the CDR3 is TGTGCCACCTGGAACAGGGGGCTTGGCTACACCTTC.

This chain links TRBV19 with TRBJ1-1; 7 bases fit TRBD1. Germline lookup yields CDR1 LNHDA and CDR2 SQIVND (reference sequence). The CDR3 spans 14 residues. V was clipped by 5 bases and J by 6 bases; unmatched bases: 9. CDR3 DNA sequence: TGTGCCAGTAGTGAGAAAGGGGGCGCATCTGAAGCTTTCTTT. Protein product: CASSEKGGASEAFF.